The 18 T cell receptor beta chains below all came from one sample that was sequenced in a study of molecular identifiers for immune sequencing clone quantification. TCRdb reprocessed the PCR reads via MiXCR and lists one record per CDR3 protein. The data show about 640,000 distinct CDR3 sequences, just under 20% seen once. Specimen: naive CD8+ T cells from blood, with Jurkat cell RNA spiked in. Subset noted: FACS-sorted CD8+CD4-CCR7+CD45RA+ naive T cells. These receptors originate from a human donor in good health. Some libraries in this study had Jurkat cell RNA spiked in.

This clonotype was detected many times. The J gene is TRBJ2-7, the V gene TRBV6-2 or TRBV6-3, with D possibly being TRBD1 (6 bases). Trimming shortened V by 2 bases and J by 0 bases, and 8 bases separated the two germline ends. The germline CDR1 and CDR2 sequences are MNHEY and SVGEGT. The CDR3 is 14 residues long. The CDR3 spells CASSYRQASYEQYF. The CDR3, as DNA: TGTGCCAGCAGTTACCGACAGGCCTCCTACGAGCAGTACTTC.

This clonotype was found a few times. The chain has TRBV2 and TRBJ1-4, with D perhaps matching TRBD1 (5 bases). The CDR3 consists of 13 residues. Germline V gives CDR1 SNHLY, CDR2 FYNNEI. The germline V and J ends were trimmed by 1 base and 14 bases, with 14 bases remaining between them. CDR3: CASSEGGDGGLFF. The CDR3 nucleotides are TGTGCCAGCAGTGAAGGGGGGGACGGCGGGCTGTTTTTT. Drawing the rest from reference TRBV2 and TRBJ1-4, the complete variable domain is EPEVTQTPSHQVTQMGQEVILRCVPISNHLYFYWYRQILGQKVEFLVSFYNNEISEKSEIFDDQFSVERPDGSNFTLKIRSTKLEDSAMYFCASSEGGDGGLFFGSGTQLSVL.

This clonotype has a count of ten or more. This chain uses TRBV6-6 with TRBJ2-3, with D perhaps matching TRBD1 or TRBD2 (5 bases each). With 8 bases removed from V and 2 bases from J, the gap between germline ends came to 14 bases. The CDR3 extends over 14 amino acids. The V gene's germline CDR1 is MNHNY and CDR2 SVGAGI (reference sequence). In DNA, the CDR3 is TGTGCCAGCGAGGGGAACGCTTACACAGATACGCAGTATTTT. The encoded protein is CASEGNAYTDTQYF.

This clonotype was counted ten times or more. The chain has TRBV30 and TRBJ1-1; D call uncertain. The CDR3 contains 12 residues. V gave up 4 bases and J gave up 3 bases, with 9 bases separating them. CDR1 is GTSNPN, CDR2 SVGIG, per germline (reference sequence). The chain's CDR3 is CAWIGEDTEAFF. The DNA for the CDR3 is TGTGCCTGGATTGGGGAGGACACTGAAGCTTTCTTT.

On this clonotype: A much bigger clone sits one base away, suggesting this may be a read error. J is TRBJ2-1 and V is TRBV5-1; TRBD1 matches at 8 bases. Germline-derived CDR1 and CDR2 are SGHRS and YFSETQ. The CDR3 extends over 15 amino acids. The CDR3 sequence is CANSAVGQVVNEQFF. Here the CDR3 DNA reads TGCGCCAACAGCGCGGTGGGACAGGTGGTTAATGAGCAGTTCTTC.

Only a few counts were recorded for this clonotype. The chain joins TRBV7-3 to TRBJ2-7; possible D gene TRBD2, 5 bases. The length of the CDR3 is 14 residues. V lost 5 bases and J lost 5, with 16 bases in between. Germline V gene sequence: CDR1 SGHTA, CDR2 FQGTGA. The CDR3 loop reads CASSPRFDGDEQYF. The CDR3 coding sequence is TGTGCCAGCAGCCCTCGTTTCGACGGGGACGAGCAGTACTTC.

This clonotype occurred many times. Because it lacks the conserved phenylalanine or tryptophan at the end, this CDR3 is likely a read error. The limits of the CDR3 on the DNA are not certain, so only TCRdb's listed CDR3 is given. This CDR3 reads CSVEIPARSS. The gene calls are TRBV29-1 and TRBJ2-4. The CDR3 sequence runs 10 residues, both termini included. Germline V gives CDR1 SQVTM, CDR2 ANQGSEA.

There are many counts of this clonotype. The chain combines TRBV6-2 or TRBV6-3 with TRBJ1-5; 8 bases align to TRBD1. Germline lookup yields CDR1 MNHEY and CDR2 SVGEGT. After removal of 6 bases from V and 3 bases from J, the junction contained 10 bases not matched to a gene. This CDR3 comprises 16 residues. Here the CDR3 reads CASRDTGGGYNQPQHF. The CDR3 DNA is TGTGCCAGCAGGGACACAGGGGGAGGGTACAATCAGCCCCAGCATTTT.

Worth noting for this clonotype: A much larger clone differs from this one at a single base, so this may be a read error. The V call is TRBV19, the J call TRBJ2-7; tentative D call: TRBD1 (5 bases). Between the trimmed V and J ends, which lost 10 bases and 5 bases, there was a span of 12 bases. Germline-derived CDR1 and CDR2 are LNHDA and SQIVND (reference sequence). This CDR3 has 11 amino acids. The CDR3 region is CATIEGDEQYF. Written as DNA, the CDR3 is TGTGCCACCATAGAAGGGGACGAGCAGTACTTC.

About this clonotype itself: This could be a read error, since a much larger clone is one nucleotide away. The V and J genes are TRBV27 and TRBJ2-5; 14 nucleotides align to TRBD2. The germline gives CDR1 MNHEY, CDR2 SMNVEV (reference sequence). The CDR3 sequence is 19 residues long. The CDR3 DNA follows: TGTGCCGGCAGCACGGGACTAGCGGGAGTCGGTCTTGATCAAGAGACCCAGTACTTC. It codes for CAGSTGLAGVGLDQETQYF.

The rearrangement links TRBV9 to TRBJ2-7, with TRBD2 matching over 8 bases. CDR3 size: 17 residues. Trimming removed 0 bases from V and 6 bases from J; junction bases left unmatched: 14. Germline CDR1 reads SGDLS; CDR2 reads YYNGEE. The CDR3 DNA follows: TGTGCCAGCAGCGTAGTTCACGGGCGGGGGGAGGCGCGCGAGCAGTACTTC. Residues: CASSVVHGRGEAREQYF.

This clonotype has at least ten counts. V is TRBV12-3 or TRBV12-4 and J is TRBJ2-1; D may be TRBD1 (5 bases). The CDR3 consists of 18 residues. V was cut by 5 bases and J by 0 bases, with 20 bases left in between. As DNA, the CDR3 is TGTGCCAGCAGTGCCCTAGGACCGGACACCGCCTCCTACAATGAGCAGTTCTTC. As protein: CASSALGPDTASYNEQFF.

This clonotype was counted between two and nine times. The V gene is TRBV27, the J gene TRBJ2-7; 10 positions agree with TRBD2. J gave up 6 bases and V 5 bases, and 10 bases lay outside the gene matches. CDR3 length equals 15 residues. The germline V gene has CDR1 MNHEY and CDR2 SMNVEV (reference sequence). CDR3 residues: CASSRILAGVGEQYF. In nucleotides, the CDR3 is TGTGCCAGCAGTCGAATCCTAGCGGGAGTGGGCGAGCAGTACTTC.

The rearrangement joins TRBV7-9 to TRBJ1-1; D unclear. The V end was cut by 5 bases, the J end by 6 bases, with 13 bases between. The CDR3 sequence is 13 residues long. The germline V gene has CDR1 SEHNR and CDR2 FQNEAQ (reference sequence). The DNA for the CDR3 is TGTGCCAGCAGCCCTCCAGGAAACGCTGAAGCTTTCTTT. Translation: CASSPPGNAEAFF.

This chain joins TRBV14 and TRBJ2-5, with a tentative D call TRBD2 (7 bases). The germline V gene has CDR1 SGHDN and CDR2 FVKESK. This CDR3 region has 15 residues. The V and J ends lost 7 bases and 5 bases respectively, with 20 bases between them. CDR3 sequence (DNA): TGTGCCAGCAACCAGGGCCCGGGGGGCGAGGAGACCCAGTACTTC. Its translation: CASNQGPGGEETQYF.

This clonotype has more than one count but fewer than ten. The rearrangement uses TRBV19 and TRBJ1-4; D is ambiguous. Germline loops: CDR1 LNHDA, CDR2 SQIVND (reference sequence). The CDR3 consists of 16 residues. Trimming took 3 bases from V and 3 from J, leaving 14 bases between them. The CDR3 DNA reads as TGTGCCAGTAGTATTCGACCCGGGCGGCCTAATGAAAAACTGTTTTTT. This translates into CASSIRPGRPNEKLFF.

The chain couples TRBV28 to TRBJ1-5; no clear D gene. This CDR3 contains 13 residues. CDR1 is MDHEN and CDR2 is SYDVKM in the germline V gene. Trimming left V 9 bases short and J 6 bases short, with 15 bases between. CDR3 region: CASAAEGFQPQHF. The CDR3 DNA reads TGTGCCAGTGCCGCCGAGGGCTTTCAGCCCCAGCATTTT.

Concerning this clonotype itself: This could be a read error, since a much larger clone is one nucleotide away. The V gene is TRBV21-1, the J gene TRBJ2-3; TRBD1 was called by the table and not checked on the DNA. TRBV21-1 represents a pseudogene. The CDR3 is 20 residues long. CDR3 amino acids: CASSTEDRAGPLGGTNTQYF. The CDR3 nucleotides are TGTGCCAGCAGCACAGAGGACAGGGCTGGGCCTCTCGGGGGCACAAATACGCAGTATTTT.